Listed here are 25 T cell receptor beta chains from one sample, sequenced in a study of cytomegalovirus exposure and HLA in healthy donors. The PCR ran on 60 Vbeta and 13 Jbeta primers. Some clones are missing from TCRdb's copy, which holds only in-frame ones; the method was immunoSEQ multiplex PCR. In the table there are some 150,000 clones, approximately 9% of which are singletons. Source material: PBMCs. Receptors originate from a male donor in good health and CMV-seronegative.

This clone appeared a few times. The chain uses TRBV4-2 and TRBJ2-7; tentatively, D is TRBD1 (5 bases). The V end lost 0 bases, the J end lost 0 bases, and 12 bases lay between the germline ends. This CDR3 region has 16 residues. The germline CDR1 and CDR2 sequences are LGHNA and YNFKEQ. CDR3 nucleotide sequence: TGTGCCAGCAGCCAAGATCTACAGGTCTTCTCCTACGAGCAGTACTTC. Protein: CASSQDLQVFSYEQYF.

J is TRBJ2-7 and V is TRBV28, with 7 positions matching TRBD1. The ends lost 1 base at V and 5 bases at J; junction bases unmatched: 8. The germline V gene encodes CDR1 MDHEN and CDR2 SYDVKM. This CDR3 contains 15 residues. Written as DNA, the CDR3 is TGTGCCAGCAGTTTATTCCCAGGGGGTAACGACGAGCAGTACTTC. It specifies CASSLFPGGNDEQYF.

The chain has TRBV28 and TRBJ2-1; 8 nucleotides line up with TRBD2. Per the germline V gene, CDR1 is MDHEN and CDR2 is SYDVKM. V trimming: 6 bases; J trimming: 2 bases; junction bases outside the gene matches: 6. The CDR3 spans 15 residues. In DNA, the CDR3 is TGTGCCAGCAGACACCCGGGACTAGCCTACAATGAGCAGTTCTTC. Its translation: CASRHPGLAYNEQFF.

The rearrangement uses TRBV18 and TRBJ1-1; TRBD1 matches 10 bases. The CDR3 contains 14 residues. Germline trimming cut 3 bases from V and 4 bases from J; bases unmatched to any gene: 2. Germline V gene lookup returns CDR1 KGHSH and CDR2 LQKENI. CDR3 region: CASSPTGGFTEAFF. The CDR3 coding sequence is TGTGCCAGCTCACCGACAGGGGGCTTCACTGAAGCTTTCTTT.

The chain links TRBV18 to TRBJ1-2; 8 nucleotides align to TRBD1. CDR3 length equals 14 residues. Germline assignment: CDR1 KGHSH and CDR2 LQKENI. Unmatched junction bases numbered 9, after V lost 6 bases and J lost 6 bases. The CDR3: CASSLGQGENGYTF. The CDR3 coding sequence is TGTGCCAGCTCCCTCGGACAGGGAGAGAATGGCTACACCTTC.

This clone was observed a handful of times. J is TRBJ2-5 and V is TRBV11-2; possible D gene TRBD2, 5 bases. V gave up 5 bases and J gave up 2 bases, with 12 bases separating them. Germline V gene sequence: CDR1 SGHAT, CDR2 FQNNGV. The CDR3 contains 14 residues. Here the CDR3 reads CASSPRRVQETQYF. The DNA for the CDR3 is TGTGCCAGCAGCCCCCGGCGGGTTCAAGAGACCCAGTACTTC.

The V call is TRBV19, the J call TRBJ2-7; 8 nucleotides align to TRBD2. Trimming removed 6 bases from V and 0 bases from J; junction bases left unmatched: 7. CDR3 length: 15 amino acids. Per the germline V gene, CDR1 is LNHDA and CDR2 is SQIVND (reference sequence). The CDR3 DNA is TGTGCCAGTAGCCCTAGCGGGTCTAGCTCCTACGAGCAGTACTTC. It codes for CASSPSGSSSYEQYF.

V usage is TRBV4-2 and J usage is TRBJ2-7; weak D call: TRBD2 (6 bases). CDR1 LGHNA and CDR2 YNFKEQ come from the germline V gene. The CDR3 covers 15 residues. V lost 1 base and J lost 5, with 15 bases in between. This chain's CDR3 is CASSQGTGVYDEQYF. In DNA, the CDR3 is TGTGCCAGCAGCCAAGGGACGGGAGTATACGACGAGCAGTACTTC.

V and J are TRBV5-6 and TRBJ1-1; D unresolved. The length of the CDR3 is 12 residues. Trimming removed 1 base from V and 8 bases from J, with 9 bases in between. Looked up from germline, CDR1 is SGHDT and CDR2 is YYEEEE. The CDR3 is CASSLNSLEAFF. Written as DNA, the CDR3 is TGTGCCAGCAGCTTGAACAGTTTAGAAGCTTTCTTT.

The chain carries TRBV11-1 and TRBJ2-1, with D possibly matching TRBD2 (5 bases). Germline V gene sequence: CDR1 SGHAT, CDR2 FQDESV (reference sequence). The CDR3 loop spans 15 amino acids. The V end lost 1 base, the J end lost 5 bases, and 12 bases lay between the germline ends. CDR3: CASSLGHLRDNEQFF. The CDR3 nucleotides read TGTGCCAGCAGCTTAGGGCATCTGAGGGACAATGAGCAGTTCTTC. The variable domain in full, completed from reference TRBV11-1 and TRBJ2-1, reads EAEVAQSPRYKITEKSQAVAFWCDPISGHATLYWYRQILGQGPELLVQFQDESVVDDSQLPKDRFSAERLKGVDSTLKIQPAELGDSAMYLCASSLGHLRDNEQFFGPGTRLTVL.

This sequence joins TRBV10-2 and TRBJ2-2; 8 bases line up with TRBD2. This CDR3 is built from 15 residues. V was clipped by 7 bases and J by 4 bases; unmatched bases: 8. Germline V lookup: CDR1 WSHSY, CDR2 SAAADI. In nucleotides, the CDR3 is TGCGCCAGCACGGAGCGGGGGCGGAGCACCGGGGAGCTGTTTTTT. Translated: CASTERGRSTGELFF.

This clone was detected a few times. The chain is built from TRBV7-2 and TRBJ2-3; 8 nucleotides match TRBD2. CDR3 size: 18 residues. With V trimmed by 1 base and J by 4 bases, 13 bases remained unmatched. Germline CDR1 reads SGHTA; CDR2 reads FQGNSA. The CDR3 DNA is TGTGCCAGCAGCTTAGGGTGGCTTGACGGGAGGGCCGCAGATACGCAGTATTTT. Translation: CASSLGWLDGRAADTQYF.

The chain uses TRBV4-3 and TRBJ2-3; 8 nucleotides line up with TRBD2. This CDR3 comprises 17 residues. The trim removed 1 base at V and 3 bases at J, leaving 9 bases unmatched. Germline loops: CDR1 LGHNA, CDR2 YSLEER. The CDR3 protein is CASSQVVGGRRTDTQYF. CDR3 sequence (DNA): TGCGCCAGCAGCCAAGTGGTGGGCGGGAGGAGGACAGATACGCAGTATTTT.

This chain joins TRBV19 and TRBJ2-1; no clear D gene. In germline, CDR1 is LNHDA, CDR2 SQIVND (reference sequence). The CDR3 extends over 14 amino acids. V was shortened by 0 bases and J by 10 bases, with 13 bases between the two germline ends. CDR3 sequence: CASSIEEQMREQFF. Written as DNA, the CDR3 is TGTGCCAGTAGTATAGAAGAACAAATGAGGGAGCAGTTCTTC.

Of note for this clone: Relative to the germline gene, one junction end is altered; a read error may explain this. This chain connects TRBV6-1 to TRBJ1-2; D remains unclear. Per the germline V gene, CDR1 is MNHNS and CDR2 is SASEGT. The CDR3 runs 11 residues. The CDR3 loop reads CASSEEMRRFF. Here the CDR3 DNA reads TGTGCCAGCAGTGAAGAGATGCGAAGATTCTTC.

This clone was counted between two and nine times. CDR3 sequence reads: CASTPAIGLAGLGDTQYF. CDR3 coding DNA: TGTGCCAGCACTCCTGCGATAGGGCTAGCGGGGTTGGGAGATACGCAGTATTTT. The chain combines TRBV9 with TRBJ2-3; TRBD2 matches at 9 bases. CDR1 is SGDLS, CDR2 YYNGEE, per germline. V trimming: 6 bases; J trimming: 5 bases; junction bases outside the gene matches: 19. This CDR3 is 18 amino acids long.

The count of this clone is one. This chain joins TRBV7-9 and TRBJ1-2; TRBD1 aligns across 7 bases. Germline V gene data show CDR1 as SEHNR and CDR2 as FQNEAQ (reference sequence). The junction had 6 bases not matched to a gene; V was cut back by 1 base and J by 7 bases. The CDR3 extends over 14 amino acids. Here the CDR3 DNA reads TGTGCCAGCAGCTTAGATAGGGGGCGCGGTGGCTACACCTTC. As protein: CASSLDRGRGGYTF.

This chain connects TRBV15 to TRBJ1-2; D is ambiguous. The CDR3 covers 13 residues. CDR1 and CDR2 (germline): LNHNV, YYDKDF (reference sequence). The germline V and J ends were trimmed by 3 bases and 4 bases, with 9 bases remaining between them. CDR3 amino acids: CATSSITGYGYTF. In DNA, the CDR3 is TGTGCCACCAGCAGTATCACCGGCTATGGCTACACCTTC.

This chain connects TRBV9 to TRBJ2-3; D unclear. This CDR3 region has 15 residues. CDR1 SGDLS and CDR2 YYNGEE come from the germline V gene. Trimming left V 0 bases short and J 0 bases short, with 8 bases between. The CDR3 bases are TGTGCCAGCAGCGTAGATGGCACAAGCACAGATACGCAGTATTTT. It encodes CASSVDGTSTDTQYF.

This clone was picked up a small number of times. The rearrangement uses TRBV6-1 and TRBJ1-1; TRBD1 might be the D (5 bases). With 6 bases removed from V and 4 bases from J, the gap between germline ends came to 15 bases. This CDR3 is 14 amino acids long. Germline V gene data show CDR1 as MNHNS and CDR2 as SASEGT. The CDR3 reads CASSSGTPFTEAFF. The CDR3 DNA reads as TGTGCCAGCAGCTCCGGGACTCCTTTCACTGAAGCTTTCTTT.

The chain carries TRBV4-2 and TRBJ2-1; 8 nucleotides agree with TRBD2. This CDR3 region has 19 residues. Trimming cost V 0 bases and J 0 bases; bases outside gene matches: 10. Germline CDR1 is LGHNA and CDR2 is YNFKEQ. CDR3 in DNA: TGTGCCAGCAGCCAAGAGGGGGCGGGAGGCCCCGTCTCCTACAATGAGCAGTTCTTC. Its translation is CASSQEGAGGPVSYNEQFF.

This rearrangement joins TRBV4-3 to TRBJ1-2; 7 nucleotides match TRBD1. Germline values: CDR1 LGHNA, CDR2 YSLEER. CDR3 length: 13 residues. V lost 5 bases, J lost 3 bases, and 3 bases stayed unmatched. DNA for the CDR3: TGCGCCAGCAGCACCGACAGGGACTATGGCTACACCTTC. As protein: CASSTDRDYGYTF.

The chain carries TRBV4-3 and TRBJ2-7; TRBD1 matches 8 bases. There are 19 residues in the CDR3. From germline, CDR1 is LGHNA and CDR2 YSLEER. J gave up 2 bases and V 3 bases, and 18 bases lay outside the gene matches. CDR3 region: CASSQGRGIDRGHTYEQYF. The CDR3 DNA sequence: TGCGCCAGCAGCCAGGGAAGGGGGATAGACAGGGGACATACCTACGAGCAGTACTTC.

The rearrangement joins TRBV6-1 to TRBJ2-3, with 12 positions matching TRBD2. Germline loops: CDR1 MNHNS, CDR2 SASEGT. The CDR3 covers 15 residues. The junction had 1 base not matched to a gene; V was cut back by 4 bases and J by 2 bases. CDR3 in DNA: TGTGCCAGCAGTGGACTAGCGGGGGACACAGATACGCAGTATTTT. Translating it yields CASSGLAGDTDTQYF.

The CDR3 nucleotides read TGTGCCAGCAGTGACAGGTGGACTGAAGCTTTCTTT. It specifies CASSDRWTEAFF. The chain is built from TRBV27 and TRBJ1-1; the D gene is possibly TRBD1 (6 bases). V lost 5 bases to trimming and J lost 5 bases, with 9 bases between them. The CDR3 runs to 12 residues. Germline V gene lookup returns CDR1 MNHEY and CDR2 SMNVEV (reference sequence).